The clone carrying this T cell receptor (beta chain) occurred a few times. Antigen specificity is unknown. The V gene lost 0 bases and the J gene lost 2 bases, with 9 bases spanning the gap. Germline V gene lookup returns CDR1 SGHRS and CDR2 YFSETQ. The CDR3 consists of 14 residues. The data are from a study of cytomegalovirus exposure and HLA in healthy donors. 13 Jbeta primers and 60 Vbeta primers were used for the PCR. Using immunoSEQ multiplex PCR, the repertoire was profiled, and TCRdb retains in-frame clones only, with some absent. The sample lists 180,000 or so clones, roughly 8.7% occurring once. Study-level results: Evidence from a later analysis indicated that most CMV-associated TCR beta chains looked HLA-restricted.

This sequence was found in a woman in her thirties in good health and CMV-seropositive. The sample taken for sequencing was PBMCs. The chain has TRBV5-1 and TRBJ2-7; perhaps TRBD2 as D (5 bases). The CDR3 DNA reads TGCGCCAGCAGCTTGGGAAGCGGAACCTACGAGCAGTACTTC. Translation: CASSLGSGTYEQYF.